This T cell receptor (beta chain) was captured in a study of blood T cell repertoires in COVID-19. About the study: Material from acute and convalescent COVID-19 was sourced from the United States, Italy and Spain. T cells, B-cell-depleted T cells, or PBMCs supplied cDNA or gDNA.

The CDR3 covers 13 residues. Trimming stripped 5 bases from V and 4 bases from J, with 11 bases between. Germline V lookup: CDR1 MNHEY, CDR2 SMNVEV (reference sequence). Using immunoSEQ multiplex PCR, the repertoire was profiled, and TCRdb retains in-frame clones only, with some absent. The top ten hold roughly 12% of the sample, which has about 180,000 clones, about 81% seen once. The clonotype originates from a woman over 75 with COVID-19, enrolled during active disease. This chain uses TRBV27 with TRBJ1-2; perhaps TRBD1 as D (5 bases). The sample consisted of peripheral blood. The CDR3 region has the DNA TGTGCCAGCAGTCCACAGGCAATCTATGGCTACACCTTC. Protein product: CASSPQAIYGYTF.